This TCR beta chain was recovered during a study of T cell repertoires in cytomegalovirus infection. Study-wide background: Signatures in public TCR beta sequences pointed to both CMV infection and matching HLA type.

Points from the study as a whole: Carriers of CMV and the relevant HLA type were discriminated by public TCR beta frequency.

V was clipped by 4 bases and J by 5 bases, with 6 bases between them. CDR1 is DFQATT and CDR2 is SNEGSKA in the germline V gene (reference sequence). This CDR3 has 11 residues. This clonotype was seen only a few times. Its antigen is not known. TCRdb reprocessed the reads with MiXCR, giving one entry per CDR3 protein. The sample records approximately 70,000 distinct CDR3 sequences, 22% being singletons. The sequenced material came from PBMCs, sequenced either directly or after in vitro stimulation (not recorded which). This TCR was recovered from a human donor in good health (CMV status not recorded). Some clones in this sample may be carry-over from other donors' samples. The chain combines TRBV20-1 with TRBJ2-1; D remains unclear. The DNA of the CDR3 is TGCAGTGCTATGGGTGACAATGAGCAGTTCTTC. This translates into CSAMGDNEQFF.